This T cell receptor (beta chain) was sequenced in a study of tumor and adjacent non-tumor tissue in lung cancer. On the study more broadly: Samples averaged around 4 million productive TCRbeta reads each. Study results and limitations: TCR diversity was significantly greater in tumor than normal lung tissue. Tumor repertoires had a smaller top 100 clone share than normal lung.

RNA was extracted from bulk tissue without any cell sorting. The normal lung tissue was taken more than 3 cm from the tumor edge. From germline, CDR1 is MNHNY and CDR2 SVGAGI (reference sequence). The CDR3 is 21 amino acids. TCRbeta libraries were built with three rounds of nested PCR, modified from ARM-PCR. Each CDR3 protein is one row after TCRdb ran MiXCR on the multiplex PCR reads. The sample lists 75,000 to 95,000 distinct CDR3 sequences, about 77% seen once, with roughly 22% in the top ten. Points on this clonotype: Its antigen is currently unknown. The junction departs from the called germline gene at one end, perhaps through a read error.

This TCR was sampled from a woman between 50 and 59 years old with non-small cell lung cancer. The rearrangement uses TRBV6-6 and TRBJ2-2; 12 bases agree with TRBD2. Material for sequencing was distant non-tumor lung tissue. CDR3 in amino acids: CASRFNLFSGTSGPNTGELFF. The CDR3 DNA follows: TGTGCCAGCAGATTCAACCTTTTCTCCGGGACTAGCGGGCCTAACACGGGGGAGCTGTTTTTT.